This entry is about one TCR beta chain. Germline CDR1 and CDR2: LNHDA and SQIVND (reference sequence). This CDR3 contains 13 residues. Between the trimmed V and J ends, which lost 5 bases and 5 bases, there was a span of 10 bases. The data derive from a study of blood T cell repertoires in COVID-19. The method was immunoSEQ multiplex PCR; TCRdb's version includes in-frame clones alone and lacks a portion of them. The sample consists of approximately 150,000 clones, 85% to 90% of them appearing once. V gene TRBV19 combines with J gene TRBJ1-5, with D perhaps matching TRBD1 (6 bases). This receptor was identified in a man between 18 and 29 years old with COVID-19, enrolled during active disease. The sequencing input was peripheral blood. The CDR3 DNA sequence: TGTGCCAGTAGTCCCTGGACAGATCAGCCCCAGCATTTT. It specifies CASSPWTDQPQHF.